The 24 T cell receptor beta chains given below trace back to one sample, sequenced in a study of blood T cell repertoires in COVID-19. TCRdb's table, derived via immunoSEQ multiplex PCR, lists solely in-frame clones and lacks some. Seen here are about 220,000 clones, about 88% observed once, and the top ten hold roughly 2.6%. Source material: PBMCs or T cells enriched from blood (not recorded which). The receptors were sampled from a woman between 25 and 40 years old who had recovered from COVID-19.

This chain uses TRBV19 with TRBJ2-1; 10 bases fit TRBD1. The CDR3 loop spans 14 amino acids. V was pared by 7 bases and J by 6 bases, with 6 bases of the junction left unmatched. CDR1 is LNHDA and CDR2 is SQIVND in the germline V gene (reference sequence). The CDR3 sequence is CASTRDRGINEQFF. The CDR3 nucleotides are TGTGCCAGTACCCGGGACAGGGGTATCAATGAGCAGTTCTTC.

A word on this clone: Other DNA sequences of this sample code for an identical CDR3. This sequence joins TRBV12-3 or TRBV12-4 and TRBJ1-5; possible D gene TRBD1, 5 bases. CDR3 length: 13 amino acids. The V end was cut by 2 bases, the J end by 7 bases, with 9 bases between. CDR3 coding DNA: TGTGCCAGCAGTTTAACAGGCTACCAGCCCCAGCATTTT. This encodes CASSLTGYQPQHF.

The rearrangement joins TRBV23-1 to TRBJ2-5; 7 positions agree with TRBD1. TRBV23-1 is classed as an ORF, of uncertain function. The CDR3 is 13 residues long. Losses at the gene ends were 6 bases for V and 3 bases for J; bases not matched to a gene: 4. The CDR3 DNA sequence: TGCGCCAGCAGACGGGGACAGAAAGAGACCCAGTACTTC. As protein: CASRRGQKETQYF.

This clone has a handful of counts. The V and J genes are TRBV13 and TRBJ1-2; 8 positions match TRBD1. The ends lost 2 bases at V and 4 bases at J; junction bases unmatched: 3. Germline V lookup: CDR1 PRHDT, CDR2 FYEKMQ (reference sequence). The CDR3 has 14 amino acids. CDR3 sequence reads: CASSLSGGGYGYTF. The DNA of the CDR3 is TGTGCCAGCAGCTTATCAGGGGGCGGCTATGGCTACACCTTC.

V gene TRBV9 combines with J gene TRBJ1-6, with TRBD1 as a possible D gene (6 bases). Germline CDR1 SGDLS, CDR2 YYNGEE. The CDR3 covers 14 residues. V was cut by 4 bases and J by 7 bases, with 12 bases left in between. As DNA, the CDR3 is TGTGCCAGCAGCTCCATCAGGGGAAATTCACCCCTCCACTTT. It specifies CASSSIRGNSPLHF. Together with reference TRBV9 and TRBJ1-6, the CDR3 gives the full variable domain: DSGVTQTPKHLITATGQRVTLRCSPRSGDLSVYWYQQSLDQGLQFLIQYYNGEERAKGNILERFSAQQFPDLHSELNLSSLELGDSALYFCASSSIRGNSPLHFGNGTRLTVT.

The V gene is TRBV7-9, the J gene TRBJ1-2, with TRBD1 as a possible D gene (5 bases). Trimming took off 2 bases at V and 0 bases at J, with 13 bases between the two ends. The CDR3 consists of 16 residues. Germline CDR1 SEHNR, CDR2 FQNEAQ (reference sequence). DNA for the CDR3: TGTGCCAGCAGCTTATCCCAGACAGAAGCTAACTATGGCTACACCTTC. This translates into CASSLSQTEANYGYTF.

This clone showed up just a few times. V usage is TRBV9 and J usage is TRBJ1-3; 7 bases are shared with TRBD1. Germline V lookup: CDR1 SGDLS, CDR2 YYNGEE. Trimming at V came to 0 bases and at J to 0 bases, leaving 6 bases not matched to a gene. The CDR3 has 17 residues. DNA of the CDR3: TGTGCCAGCAGCGTAGCCTTCGCAGGGGGCTCTGGAAACACCATATATTTT. It specifies CASSVAFAGGSGNTIYF.

The chain uses TRBV5-1 and TRBJ1-1, with D perhaps matching TRBD1 (6 bases). Germline V gene lookup returns CDR1 SGHRS and CDR2 YFSETQ. The CDR3 length is 15 residues. The V gene lost 2 bases and the J gene lost 11 bases, with 22 bases spanning the gap. The CDR3 region has the DNA TGCGCCAGCAGCTTCCAAGGTGACCCAGGGGAGAGGGCTTTCTTT. It codes for CASSFQGDPGERAFF.

In this sample, this clone turned up a few times. The rearrangement uses TRBV29-1 and TRBJ1-5; D remains unclear. Germline values: CDR1 SQVTM, CDR2 ANQGSEA. V was cut by 3 bases and J by 2 bases, with 8 bases left in between. The CDR3 consists of 13 residues. The CDR3 reads CSVDDGGNQPQHF. In DNA, the CDR3 is TGCAGCGTTGACGACGGAGGCAATCAGCCCCAGCATTTT.

The chain links TRBV4-3 to TRBJ1-1; D uncertain. This CDR3 comprises 17 residues. Per the germline V gene, CDR1 is LGHNA and CDR2 is YSLEER. Deletions cut 2 bases from V and 1 base from J, with 17 bases between. As DNA, the CDR3 is TGCGCCAGCAGCCAACGTAACACTGGTTCGGGGAACACTGAAGCTTTCTTT. It specifies CASSQRNTGSGNTEAFF.

This chain joins TRBV4-2 and TRBJ1-5; TRBD1 agrees at 8 bases. CDR3 length equals 16 residues. Unmatched junction bases numbered 5, after V lost 3 bases and J lost 1 base. Germline CDR1 LGHNA, CDR2 YNFKEQ. The chain's CDR3 is CASSQEGQASNQPQHF. CDR3 in DNA: TGTGCCAGCAGCCAGGAGGGACAGGCGAGCAATCAGCCCCAGCATTTT.

V and J are TRBV4-3 and TRBJ1-1; possibly TRBD1 for D (6 bases). This CDR3 comprises 15 residues. V lost 3 bases and J 4 bases, leaving 15 bases between the germline ends. CDR1 is LGHNA, CDR2 YSLEER, per germline. CDR3 nucleotide sequence: TGCGCCAGCAGCCACACCAGGGGTCGCGGCACTGAAGCTTTCTTT. This translates into CASSHTRGRGTEAFF.

The chain links TRBV19 to TRBJ2-7; D is possibly TRBD2 (7 bases). The CDR3 is made up of 16 amino acids. Trimming cost V 4 bases and J 7 bases, with 23 bases left between them. Per the germline V gene, CDR1 is LNHDA and CDR2 is SQIVND (reference sequence). CDR3 coding DNA: TGTGCCAGTAGTACCAGAGAAGAAGGGGGGGCAGAAGAGCAGTACTTC. Translating it yields CASSTREEGGAEEQYF.

This chain connects TRBV5-6 to TRBJ2-7, with a weak D call TRBD1 (6 bases). This CDR3 comprises 14 residues. Trimming removed 2 bases from V and 7 bases from J, with 16 bases in between. Germline CDR1 is SGHDT and CDR2 is YYEEEE. The CDR3 loop reads CASSFSTGVGEQYF. CDR3 bases: TGTGCCAGCAGCTTTTCGACAGGTGTAGGAGAGCAGTACTTC.

By share, this clone counts as medium-sized. This sequence joins TRBV5-1 and TRBJ2-2; 8 positions agree with TRBD1. The CDR3 totals 16 residues. The V gene's germline CDR1 is SGHRS and CDR2 YFSETQ. Trimming removed 3 bases from V and 2 bases from J; junction bases left unmatched: 6. This chain's CDR3 is CASSSAGTGNTGELFF. The DNA for the CDR3 is TGCGCCAGCAGCTCGGCCGGGACAGGTAACACCGGGGAGCTGTTTTTT.

J is TRBJ1-2 and V is TRBV18; D unresolved. This CDR3 contains 13 residues. The germline gives CDR1 KGHSH, CDR2 LQKENI. V was trimmed by 8 bases and J by 2 bases, leaving 12 bases between them. CDR3 DNA sequence: TGTGCCAGCCTTGCAGGCGCGAACTATGGCTACACCTTC. This sequence encodes CASLAGANYGYTF.

The V call is TRBV6-2 or TRBV6-3, the J call TRBJ1-2; D gene unclear. CDR3 length: 13 amino acids. Germline CDR1 and CDR2: MNHEY and SVGEGT. Trimming took off 0 bases at V and 7 bases at J, with 9 bases between the two ends. This CDR3 is CASSYSLSSGYTF. In DNA form, the CDR3 reads TGTGCCAGCAGTTACTCGCTAAGTAGTGGCTACACCTTC.

The chain couples TRBV7-2 to TRBJ2-1; 8 nucleotides match TRBD1. CDR3 size: 17 residues. The germline CDR1 and CDR2 sequences are SGHTA and FQGNSA. J was trimmed by 0 bases and V by 3 bases; bases with no gene match: 7. Written as DNA, the CDR3 is TGTGCCAGCAGCTTTAGGACAGGGCTGAGCTCCTACAATGAGCAGTTCTTC. As protein: CASSFRTGLSSYNEQFF.

This chain links TRBV3-1 (or the pseudogene TRBV3-2) with TRBJ2-2; D not certain. Germline-derived CDR1 and CDR2 are LGHDT and YNNKEL (reference sequence). V gave up 3 bases and J gave up 3 bases, with 5 bases separating them. The CDR3 has 13 residues. This CDR3 reads CASSHRDTGELFF. In nucleotides, the CDR3 is TGTGCCAGCAGCCACCGGGACACCGGGGAGCTGTTTTTT.

The chain couples TRBV4-2 to TRBJ2-5; a weak D match, TRBD2 (6 bases). Germline CDR1 is LGHNA and CDR2 is YNFKEQ. This CDR3 is 16 amino acids long. V lost 4 bases, J lost 3 bases, and 18 bases lay in between. In DNA, the CDR3 is TGTGCCAGCAGCCCCTCGGCTTGGGGGGAAAAAGAGACCCAGTACTTC. Amino acid sequence: CASSPSAWGEKETQYF.

This sequence joins TRBV7-9 and TRBJ2-2; 7 positions match TRBD1. The CDR3 contains 17 residues. The junction had 10 bases not matched to a gene; V was cut back by 6 bases and J by 0 bases. CDR1 and CDR2 from the germline V gene are SEHNR and FQNEAQ (reference sequence). The CDR3 reads CASRSLGQGANTGELFF. CDR3 DNA: TGTGCCAGCAGATCCCTAGGGCAGGGGGCGAACACCGGGGAGCTGTTTTTT. The entire variable domain, with the rest obtained from reference TRBV7-9 and TRBJ2-2, is as follows: DTGVSQNPRHKITKRGQNVTFRCDPISEHNRLYWYRQTLGQGPEFLTYFQNEAQLEKSRLLSDRFSAERPKGSFSTLEIQRTEQGDSAMYLCASRSLGQGANTGELFFGEGSRLTVL.

The chain employs TRBV6-5 and TRBJ2-7; D is possibly TRBD2 (6 bases). This CDR3 is built from 14 residues. V lost 2 bases, J lost 4 bases, and 12 bases lay in between. Germline CDR1 is MNHEY and CDR2 is SVGAGI. The CDR3 DNA sequence: TGTGCCAGCAGTTACCAGACAAGCGGGTACGAGCAGTACTTC. The encoded protein is CASSYQTSGYEQYF.

This clone has only a few counts. The rearrangement links TRBV5-5 to TRBJ2-3, with 7 positions matching TRBD2. J was trimmed by 3 bases and V by 5 bases; bases with no gene match: 0. This CDR3 is built from 12 residues. Germline lookup yields CDR1 SGHKS and CDR2 YYEKEE (reference sequence). CDR3 protein: CASSSGTDTQYF. Here the CDR3 DNA reads TGTGCCAGCAGTAGCGGGACAGATACGCAGTATTTT.

The chain joins TRBV13 to TRBJ1-3, with no clear D. The germline CDR1 and CDR2 sequences are PRHDT and FYEKMQ (reference sequence). The CDR3 totals 11 residues. The V end was cut by 5 bases, the J end by 6 bases, with 5 bases between. The DNA for the CDR3 is TGTGCCAGCAGCCGAGCAAACACCATATATTTT. Translation: CASSRANTIYF. The variable domain in full, completed from reference TRBV13 and TRBJ1-3, reads AAGVIQSPRHLIKEKRETATLKCYPIPRHDTVYWYQQGPGQDPQFLISFYEKMQSDKGSIPDRFSAQQFSDYHSELNMSSLELGDSALYFCASSRANTIYFGEGSWLTVV.